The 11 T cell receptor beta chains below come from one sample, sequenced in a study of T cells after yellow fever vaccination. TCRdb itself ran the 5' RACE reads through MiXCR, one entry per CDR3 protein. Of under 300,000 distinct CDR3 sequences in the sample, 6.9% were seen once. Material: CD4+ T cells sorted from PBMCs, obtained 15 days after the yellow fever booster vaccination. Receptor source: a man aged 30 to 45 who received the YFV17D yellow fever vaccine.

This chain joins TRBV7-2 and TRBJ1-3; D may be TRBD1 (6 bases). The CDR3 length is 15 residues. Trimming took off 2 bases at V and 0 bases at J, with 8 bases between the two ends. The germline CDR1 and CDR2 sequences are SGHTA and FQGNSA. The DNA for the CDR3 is TGTGCCAGCAGCTTACGGGGGCCCTCTGGAAACACCATATATTTT. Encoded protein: CASSLRGPSGNTIYF.

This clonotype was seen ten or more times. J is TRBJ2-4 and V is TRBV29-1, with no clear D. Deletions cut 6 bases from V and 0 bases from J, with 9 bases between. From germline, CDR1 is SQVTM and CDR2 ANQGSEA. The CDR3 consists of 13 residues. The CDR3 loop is CSVAGLAKNIQYF. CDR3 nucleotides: TGCAGCGTAGCCGGGCTAGCCAAAAACATTCAGTACTTC.

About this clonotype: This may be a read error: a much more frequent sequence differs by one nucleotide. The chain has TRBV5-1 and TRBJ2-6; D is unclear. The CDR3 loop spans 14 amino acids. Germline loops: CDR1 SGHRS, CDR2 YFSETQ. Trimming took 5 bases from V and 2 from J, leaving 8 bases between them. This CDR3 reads CASSFETGANVLTF. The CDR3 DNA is TGCGCCAGCAGTTTCGAGACTGGGGCCAACGTCCTGACTTTC. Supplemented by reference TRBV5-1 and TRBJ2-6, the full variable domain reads KAGVTQTPRYLIKTRGQQVTLSCSPISGHRSVSWYQQTPGQGLQFLFEYFSETQRNKGNFPGRFSGRQFSNSRSEMNVSTLELGDSALYLCASSFETGANVLTFGAGSRLTVL.

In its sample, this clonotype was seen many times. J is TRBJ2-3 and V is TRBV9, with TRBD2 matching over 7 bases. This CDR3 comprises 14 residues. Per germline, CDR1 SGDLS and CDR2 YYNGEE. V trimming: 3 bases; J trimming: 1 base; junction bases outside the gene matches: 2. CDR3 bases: TGTGCCAGCAGCGATACTAGCGGCACAGATACGCAGTATTTT. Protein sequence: CASSDTSGTDTQYF.

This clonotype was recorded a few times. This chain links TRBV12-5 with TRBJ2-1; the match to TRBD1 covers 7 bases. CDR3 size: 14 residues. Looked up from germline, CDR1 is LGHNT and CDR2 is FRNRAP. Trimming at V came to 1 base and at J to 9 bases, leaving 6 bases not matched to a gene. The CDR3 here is CASGLDRQGSEQFF. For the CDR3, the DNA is TGTGCTAGTGGTTTGGATCGACAGGGCAGTGAGCAGTTCTTC. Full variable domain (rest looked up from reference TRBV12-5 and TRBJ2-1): DARVTQTPRHKVTEMGQEVTMRCQPILGHNTVFWYRQTMMQGLELLAYFRNRAPLDDSGMPKDRFSAEMPDATLATLKIQPSEPRDSAVYFCASGLDRQGSEQFFGPGTRLTVL.

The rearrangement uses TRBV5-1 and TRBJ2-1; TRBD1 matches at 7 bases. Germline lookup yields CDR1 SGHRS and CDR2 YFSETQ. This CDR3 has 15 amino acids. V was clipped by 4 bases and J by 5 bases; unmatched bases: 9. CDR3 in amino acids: CASSPRQGLNNEQFF. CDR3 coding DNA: TGCGCCAGCAGCCCTAGACAGGGCCTCAACAATGAGCAGTTCTTC.

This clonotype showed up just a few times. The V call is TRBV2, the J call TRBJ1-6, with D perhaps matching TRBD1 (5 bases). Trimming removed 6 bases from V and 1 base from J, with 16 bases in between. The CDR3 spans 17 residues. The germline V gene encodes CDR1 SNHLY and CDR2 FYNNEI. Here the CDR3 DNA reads TGTGCCAGCAGGGAGACTGGGGCCCGGTCCTATAATTCACCCCTCCACTTT. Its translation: CASRETGARSYNSPLHF.

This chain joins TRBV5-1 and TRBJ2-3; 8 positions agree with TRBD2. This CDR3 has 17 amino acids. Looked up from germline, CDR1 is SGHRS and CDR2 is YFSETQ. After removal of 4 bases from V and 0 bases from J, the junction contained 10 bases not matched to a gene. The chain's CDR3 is CASSLYSGTSSTDTQYF. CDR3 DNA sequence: TGCGCCAGCAGCCTATATAGCGGGACTTCAAGCACAGATACGCAGTATTTT.

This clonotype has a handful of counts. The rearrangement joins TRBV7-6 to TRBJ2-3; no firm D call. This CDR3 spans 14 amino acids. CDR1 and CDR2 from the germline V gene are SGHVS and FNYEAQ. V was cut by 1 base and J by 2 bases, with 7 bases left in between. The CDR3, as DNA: TGTGCCAGCAGCTTAGTGGTCTCCACAGATACGCAGTATTTT. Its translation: CASSLVVSTDTQYF.

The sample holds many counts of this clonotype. CDR3 sequence (DNA): TGTGCCACCGTGGGACAGGGGGCCCTCTCTGGGGCCAACGTCCTGACTTTC. This gives the protein CATVGQGALSGANVLTF. The chain joins TRBV24-1 to TRBJ2-6, with 12 positions matching TRBD1. The CDR3 has 17 amino acids. After removal of 9 bases from V and 0 bases from J, the junction contained 5 bases not matched to a gene. CDR1 and CDR2 from the germline V gene are KGHDR and SFDVKD.

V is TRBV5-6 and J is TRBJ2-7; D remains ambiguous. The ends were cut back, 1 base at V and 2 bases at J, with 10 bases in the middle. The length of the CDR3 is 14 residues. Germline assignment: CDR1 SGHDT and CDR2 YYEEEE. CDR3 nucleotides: TGTGCCAGCAGCTTGTATCCGATCACCTACGAGCAGTACTTC. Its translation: CASSLYPITYEQYF.